This passage covers 23 T cell receptor beta chains from one sample sequenced in a study of cytomegalovirus exposure and HLA in healthy donors. Produced via immunoSEQ multiplex PCR; TCRdb's table is partial and in-frame only. Among some 150,000 clones listed, 88% were seen once. The sample taken for sequencing was PBMCs. These receptors were obtained from a man aged 18-30 years in good health and CMV-seronegative.

This chain connects TRBV9 to TRBJ2-7; a possible D gene is TRBD1 (5 bases). The CDR3 has 12 residues. The germline gives CDR1 SGDLS, CDR2 YYNGEE. V lost 3 bases and J lost 6, with 10 bases in between. The chain's CDR3 is CASSGQGSEQYF. The CDR3 DNA is TGTGCCAGCAGCGGCCAGGGATCCGAGCAGTACTTC.

The chain couples TRBV27 to TRBJ2-3; possibly TRBD1 for D (5 bases). Per the germline V gene, CDR1 is MNHEY and CDR2 is SMNVEV (reference sequence). The V and J ends lost 7 bases and 2 bases respectively, with 10 bases between them. There are 13 residues in the CDR3. CDR3 in amino acids: CASMKDTTDTQYF. The CDR3 DNA reads TGTGCCAGCATGAAGGACACCACAGATACGCAGTATTTT.

The V call is TRBV19, the J call TRBJ1-5; D unclear. V was cut by 6 bases and J by 9 bases, with 12 bases left in between. The CDR3 consists of 12 residues. CDR1 is LNHDA and CDR2 is SQIVND in the germline V gene (reference sequence). CDR3 amino acids: CASRPVGAPQHF. CDR3 in DNA: TGTGCCAGTAGACCCGTCGGTGCGCCCCAGCATTTT.

This chain uses TRBV5-1 with TRBJ2-3; the match to TRBD1 covers 9 bases. The CDR3 covers 16 residues. Germline trimming cut 0 bases from V and 4 bases from J; bases unmatched to any gene: 6. Germline CDR1 reads SGHRS; CDR2 reads YFSETQ. CDR3 amino acids: CASSLEFRQGADTQYF. CDR3 DNA: TGCGCCAGCAGCTTGGAATTCCGACAGGGGGCAGATACGCAGTATTTT.

V and J are TRBV29-1 and TRBJ1-2; unclear D gene. The CDR3 is made up of 15 amino acids. Germline CDR1 and CDR2: SQVTM and ANQGSEA. V lost 3 bases, J lost 6 bases, and 20 bases lay in between. CDR3 residues: CSVDVDEIFPNGYTF. In DNA, the CDR3 is TGCAGCGTTGACGTCGATGAGATTTTCCCCAATGGCTACACCTTC. The whole variable domain, filled in from reference TRBV29-1 and TRBJ1-2, reads SAVISQKPSRDICQRGTSLTIQCQVDSQVTMMFWYRQQPGQSLTLIATANQGSEATYESGFVIDKFPISRPNLTFSTLTVSNMSPEDSSIYLCSVDVDEIFPNGYTFGSGTRLTVV.

This chain connects TRBV28 to TRBJ1-5; 7 bases line up with TRBD1. The CDR3 runs 15 residues. J lost 10 bases, V lost 7 bases, and 16 bases had no gene match. CDR1 is MDHEN, CDR2 SYDVKM, per germline. DNA for the CDR3: TGTGCCAGCACCCTAAGGGGGCAGGAGGGCGGCCCCCAGCATTTT. Protein: CASTLRGQEGGPQHF.

This chain's CDR3 is CASSLGSPGQILSGNTIYF. CDR3 sequence (DNA): TGTGCCAGCAGCTTAGGATCCCCGGGACAGATACTCTCTGGAAACACCATATATTTT. The rearrangement uses TRBV13 and TRBJ1-3; 7 positions agree with TRBD1. The germline V gene has CDR1 PRHDT and CDR2 FYEKMQ (reference sequence). This CDR3 spans 19 amino acids. V dropped 0 bases and J dropped 0; count of bases not matched to a gene: 11.

The chain links TRBV27 to TRBJ2-1; D is perhaps TRBD1 (6 bases). This CDR3 contains 13 residues. V was shortened by 4 bases and J by 10 bases, with 14 bases between the two germline ends. Germline lookup yields CDR1 MNHEY and CDR2 SMNVEV (reference sequence). CDR3 nucleotide sequence: TGTGCCAGCAGTTCTTACACAGGGTTGGAGCAGTTCTTC. It encodes CASSSYTGLEQFF.

V gene TRBV28 combines with J gene TRBJ1-6; 7 bases match TRBD1. Germline CDR1 and CDR2: MDHEN and SYDVKM. V dropped 4 bases and J dropped 0; count of bases not matched to a gene: 3. The CDR3 length is 16 residues. For the CDR3, the DNA is TGTGCCAGCAGTTCGGGACAGATCTCCTATAATTCACCCCTCCACTTT. This encodes CASSSGQISYNSPLHF.

The rearrangement joins TRBV27 to TRBJ2-3; D not certain. Per the germline V gene, CDR1 is MNHEY and CDR2 is SMNVEV (reference sequence). The CDR3 has 17 residues. Trimming removed 6 bases from V and 0 bases from J, with 19 bases in between. CDR3 bases: TGTGCCAGCAGCCGGCTGACTGTTAAGGCTAGCACAGATACGCAGTATTTT. Translated, it gives CASSRLTVKASTDTQYF.

The V and J genes are TRBV4-3 and TRBJ2-1; possible D gene TRBD1, 5 bases. The V and J ends lost 1 base and 7 bases respectively, with 14 bases between them. In germline, CDR1 is LGHNA, CDR2 YSLEER. This CDR3 spans 15 amino acids. Written as DNA, the CDR3 is TGCGCCAGCAGCCAAGGGGGCAGTGGGCCAAATGAGCAGTTCTTC. Translated, it gives CASSQGGSGPNEQFF.

V is TRBV19 and J is TRBJ1-5; D call uncertain. This CDR3 is 16 amino acids long. V was shortened by 3 bases and J by 5 bases, with 17 bases between the two germline ends. Germline V gene sequence: CDR1 LNHDA, CDR2 SQIVND (reference sequence). CDR3 DNA sequence: TGTGCCAGTAGTATGGGCCGCATCACGGATTATCAGCCCCAGCATTTT. This encodes CASSMGRITDYQPQHF.

This chain links TRBV19 with TRBJ2-1, with D possibly matching TRBD1 (5 bases). The CDR3 loop spans 17 amino acids. V was trimmed by 6 bases and J by 3 bases, leaving 21 bases between them. The germline V gene encodes CDR1 LNHDA and CDR2 SQIVND (reference sequence). CDR3 in DNA: TGTGCCAGTAGCCATGGTCGTGGCAGGACAAACTACAATGAGCAGTTCTTC. Protein product: CASSHGRGRTNYNEQFF. The full variable domain, completed using reference TRBV19 and TRBJ2-1, is DGGITQSPKYLFRKEGQNVTLSCEQNLNHDAMYWYRQDPGQGLRLIYYSQIVNDFQKGDIAEGYSVSREKKESFPLTVTSAQKNPTAFYLCASSHGRGRTNYNEQFFGPGTRLTVL.

This chain links TRBV30 with TRBJ1-4, with 7 bases fitting TRBD1. The CDR3 runs 14 residues. Germline-derived CDR1 and CDR2 are GTSNPN and SVGIG (reference sequence). Unmatched junction bases numbered 12, after V lost 8 bases and J lost 6 bases. CDR3 nucleotide sequence: TGTGCCGGAAGCTCAGGGGGAAGAGATGAAAAACTGTTTTTT. Translation: CAGSSGGRDEKLFF.

CDR3 sequence (DNA): TGTGCCAGCAGCTTAAAGCTCGAGCAGTACTTC. Its translation is CASSLKLEQYF. The chain is built from TRBV7-2 and TRBJ2-7; D uncertain. Trimming removed 2 bases from V and 6 bases from J, with 5 bases in between. Germline assignment: CDR1 SGHTA and CDR2 FQGNSA. This CDR3 region has 11 residues.

The chain is built from TRBV6-1 and TRBJ1-4; the D is unclear. This CDR3 comprises 13 residues. Between the trimmed V and J ends, which lost 8 bases and 8 bases, there was a span of 15 bases. Germline CDR1 is MNHNS and CDR2 is SASEGT. CDR3 DNA: TGTGCCAGCGGTTTAACTCTGAAAGAAAAACTGTTTTTT. Residues: CASGLTLKEKLFF.

This clone was detected a few times. The genes are TRBV30 and TRBJ1-2; D unresolved. CDR1 and CDR2 (germline): GTSNPN, SVGIG (reference sequence). CDR3 size: 12 residues. The V end was cut by 2 bases, the J end by 4 bases, with 8 bases between. The CDR3 nucleotides read TGTGCCTGGAGTCTTGTCCCCTATGGCTACACCTTC. This encodes CAWSLVPYGYTF.

This clone was detected only once. The chain recombines TRBV19 with TRBJ2-1; 9 bases map to TRBD2. With V trimmed by 2 bases and J by 9 bases, 8 bases remained unmatched. This CDR3 spans 15 amino acids. Germline loops: CDR1 LNHDA, CDR2 SQIVND (reference sequence). The CDR3 coding sequence is TGTGCCAGTAGTATAACAGCGGGAGGACTTGGTGAGCAGTTCTTC. As protein: CASSITAGGLGEQFF.

This chain connects TRBV28 to TRBJ2-7; 8 positions match TRBD1. CDR1 MDHEN and CDR2 SYDVKM come from the germline V gene. V lost 5 bases, J lost 2 bases, and 5 bases stayed unmatched. This CDR3 spans 14 amino acids. CDR3 bases: TGTGCCAGCAGTCCGGGACAGGAAACCTACGAGCAGTACTTC. The encoded protein is CASSPGQETYEQYF. Complete variable domain (other parts from reference TRBV28 and TRBJ2-7): DVKVTQSSRYLVKRTGEKVFLECVQDMDHENMFWYRQDPGLGLRLIYFSYDVKMKEKGDIPEGYSVSREKKERFSLILESASTNQTSMYLCASSPGQETYEQYFGPGTRLTVT.

The V and J genes are TRBV5-1 and TRBJ1-2; D gene uncertain. The V end was cut by 0 bases, the J end by 1 base, with 7 bases between. Germline CDR1 reads SGHRS; CDR2 reads YFSETQ. This CDR3 region has 14 residues. The CDR3: CASSLAQLNYGYTF. In DNA form, the CDR3 reads TGCGCCAGCAGCTTGGCACAGCTTAACTATGGCTACACCTTC.

This clone occurred a few times. The V and J genes are TRBV4-1 and TRBJ2-1, with TRBD1 identical over 8 bases. CDR3 length equals 17 residues. Germline CDR1 MGHRA, CDR2 YSYEKL. J lost 7 bases, V lost 0 bases, and 11 bases had no gene match. As DNA, the CDR3 is TGCGCCAGCAGCCAAGACGGAGGACAGGGAGTCTTAAATGAGCAGTTCTTC. This codes for CASSQDGGQGVLNEQFF.

V is TRBV4-1 and J is TRBJ2-1; 7 positions agree with TRBD2. Germline trimming cut 5 bases from V and 6 bases from J; bases unmatched to any gene: 10. CDR1 is MGHRA and CDR2 is YSYEKL in the germline V gene. The CDR3 length is 15 residues. CDR3 sequence reads: CASSLTGEGSNEQFF. CDR3 in DNA: TGCGCCAGCAGCTTAACCGGGGAGGGCTCCAATGAGCAGTTCTTC.

V and J are TRBV29-1 and TRBJ2-1; a weak D match, TRBD1 (6 bases). V was pared by 4 bases and J by 3 bases, with 16 bases between. Looked up from germline, CDR1 is SQVTM and CDR2 is ANQGSEA. The CDR3 totals 15 residues. The CDR3 sequence: CSVGTTGLDYNEQFF. The CDR3 DNA is TGCAGCGTTGGGACAACAGGGTTGGACTACAATGAGCAGTTCTTC.